These T cell receptor beta chains were read from a single sample in a study of siplizumab effects on memory and regulatory T cells. Assay used: immunoSEQ multiplex PCR; TCRdb lists only in-frame clones, some missing. Found here are tens of thousands of clones, over 80% of them singletons; the top ten hold approximately 1.5%. Sequenced material: Tregs sorted from blood. These receptors were taken from a human donor in good health. CDR3s include the opening cysteine and the closing phenylalanine or tryptophan.

j_call	v_call	cdr3_aa
TRBJ1-1	TRBV11-1	CASSLVTGNTEAFF
TRBJ1-6	TRBV12-5	CASGLSFQLQTGGFSPLHF
TRBJ1-2	TRBV5-1	CASSVTANYGYTF
TRBJ2-1	TRBV10-3	CAIRTGGAYNEQFF
TRBJ1-1	TRBV2	CASTGGGTEAFF
TRBJ1-1	TRBV19	CASRPGTGGLNTEAFF
TRBJ2-5	TRBV7-7	CASSLAGPQETQYF
TRBJ1-1	TRBV15	CATSREQAMNTEAFF
TRBJ2-1	TRBV6-1	CASSAQGGAYNEQFF
TRBJ2-5	TRBV23-1	CASSPSETQYF
TRBJ2-2	TRBV5-1	CASSLRTSGGNTGELFF
TRBJ2-1	TRBV7-3	CASSPAPASGGVYNEQFF
TRBJ2-5	TRBV21-1	CASSKARSKETQYF
TRBJ1-1	TRBV5-1	CASSLGQAYTEAFF
TRBJ1-3	TRBV7-9	CASSLGTDSGNTIYF
TRBJ2-1	TRBV7-8	CASSLLNLDEQFF
TRBJ1-2	TRBV5-6	CASSLLDGSGYTF
TRBJ2-5	TRBV18	CASSPTGETQYF
TRBJ2-7	TRBV6-1	CASSEALSGGSNEQYF
TRBJ2-7	TRBV29-1	CSVELVGGVYEQYF
TRBJ2-1	TRBV27	CASSLWQGANEQFF
TRBJ2-3	TRBV5-6	CASSLVGTDTQYF
TRBJ1-5	TRBV11-1	CASLIQGAGQPQHF
TRBJ2-5	TRBV21-1	CASSKSAEETQYF
TRBJ2-5	TRBV19	CASSKRQGVETQYF
TRBJ1-1	TRBV6-6	CASSSPLPDTEAFF
TRBJ1-3	TRBV2	CASSADYRSGNTIYF
TRBJ1-6	TRBV5-6	CASSLVGTGNSPLHF
TRBJ2-2	TRBV7-2	CASRGTGFTGELFF
TRBJ1-4	TRBV6-1	CASRPTGGYEKLFF
TRBJ2-4	TRBV13	CASSLGKQLPELAKNIQYF
TRBJ2-7	TRBV21-1	CASSATGSYEQYF
TRBJ1-1	TRBV2	CASSDDRREAFF
TRBJ1-5	TRBV6-5	CASSPQGRDQPQHF
TRBJ1-2	TRBV5-5	CASSFYPGTGDYGYTF
TRBJ2-7	TRBV10-3	CAISESGHEQYF
TRBJ1-3	TRBV6-1	CASSESTYSVTTIYF
TRBJ2-5	TRBV10-2	CASSTGAGETQYF
TRBJ1-2	TRBV6-6	CASSSFPGASWPPTF
TRBJ2-2	TRBV7-3	CASSLSARGTGELFF
TRBJ2-3	TRBV5-1	CASSLRLAGGTDTQYF
TRBJ1-6	TRBV5-1	CASSKGALGLPLHF
TRBJ1-4	TRBV6-5	CASSPARFNEKLFF
TRBJ1-3	TRBV6-5	CASSWDRAGNTIYF
TRBJ2-1	TRBV7-6	CASSLARSIDTIYNEQFF
TRBJ2-2	TRBV5-1	CASSPQGNTGELFF
TRBJ1-2	TRBV19	CASSRGRERDYTF
TRBJ1-1	TRBV7-9	CASSPFLNTEAFF
TRBJ1-2	TRBV7-9	CASSMTGAGGYTF
TRBJ2-3	TRBV6-4	CASSESVSSGGDTQYF
TRBJ1-6	TRBV4-2	CASSQEGQWKVSPLHF